This TCR beta chain was obtained from a study of beta chain features in type 1 diabetes. Study outcomes and limitations: The study found moderately but significantly shorter TCRB CDR3s in all four CD4+ subsets of Type 1 diabetes patients. Patients with type 1 diabetes showed fewer VDJ junction insertions and more deletions. In comparison with healthy donors, patients had naive, central memory and Treg TCRB repertoires that appeared more similar.

On this clone: What it binds is not known.

Germline CDR1 and CDR2: MNHEY and SVGAGI. Losses at the gene ends were 6 bases for V and 7 bases for J; bases not matched to a gene: 9. This CDR3 has 14 amino acids. The sequenced template was cDNA made from the entire isolated RNA. Clones were sequenced by immunoSEQ multiplex PCR, and TCRdb holds only the in-frame ones, with some missing. The sample includes some 300,000 clones, 7.5% to 9.5% of them seen just once. Sequencing was carried out using central memory CD4+ T cells from blood. The origin of this receptor is a young woman in good health. This rearrangement joins TRBV6-5 to TRBJ1-5; 7 nucleotides line up with TRBD1. CDR3 loop: CASSYTGVGQPQHF. CDR3 nucleotides: TGTGCCAGCAGCTATACAGGGGTGGGACAGCCCCAGCATTTT.